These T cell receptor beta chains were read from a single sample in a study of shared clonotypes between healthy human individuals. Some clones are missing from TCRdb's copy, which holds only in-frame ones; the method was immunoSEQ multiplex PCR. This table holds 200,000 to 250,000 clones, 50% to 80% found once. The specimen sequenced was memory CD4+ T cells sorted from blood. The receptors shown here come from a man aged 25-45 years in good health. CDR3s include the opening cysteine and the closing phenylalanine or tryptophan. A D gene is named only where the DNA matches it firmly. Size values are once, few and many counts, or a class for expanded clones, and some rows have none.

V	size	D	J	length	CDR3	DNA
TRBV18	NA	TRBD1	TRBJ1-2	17	CASSPRRQGAKSYGYTF	TGTGCCAGCTCACCACGGAGACAGGGGGCGAAATCCTATGGCTACACCTTC
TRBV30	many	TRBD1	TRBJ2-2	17	CAWGTYRSGQLLGELFF	TGTGCCTGGGGAACATATAGATCGGGACAGCTTCTCGGGGAGCTGTTTTTT
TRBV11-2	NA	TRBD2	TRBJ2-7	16	CASTTGGGRSSYEQYF	TGTGCCAGCACCACCGGCGGGGGGAGGAGCTCCTACGAGCAGTACTTC
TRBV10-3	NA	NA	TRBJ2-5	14	CAISASGTEETQYF	TGTGCCATCAGTGCATCCGGGACGGAAGAGACCCAGTACTTC
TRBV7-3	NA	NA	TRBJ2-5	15	CASSLVGGKGETQYF	TGTGCCAGCAGCTTAGTCGGTGGGAAGGGGGAGACCCAGTACTTC
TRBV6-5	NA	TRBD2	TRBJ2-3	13	CASSGDYRDTQYF	TGTGCCAGCAGTGGGGACTATAGAGATACGCAGTATTTT
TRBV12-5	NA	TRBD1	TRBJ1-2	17	CASGLSGTVNSPYGYTF	TGTGCTAGTGGTTTGTCCGGGACAGTAAATTCCCCCTATGGCTACACCTTC
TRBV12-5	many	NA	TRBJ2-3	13	CASGLTRSDTQYF	TGTGCTAGTGGCCTAACACGTTCCGATACGCAGTATTTT
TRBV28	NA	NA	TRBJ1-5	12	CASSTHDQPQHF	TGTGCCAGCAGCACTCACGATCAGCCCCAGCATTTT
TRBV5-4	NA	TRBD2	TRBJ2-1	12	CASSGRASEQFF	TGTGCCAGCAGCGGGAGGGCCTCTGAGCAGTTCTTC
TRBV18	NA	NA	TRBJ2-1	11	CASSGYNEQFF	TGTGCCAGCTCAGGATACAATGAGCAGTTCTTC
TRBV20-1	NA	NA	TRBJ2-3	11	CSARGSDTQYF	TGCAGTGCTAGAGGGTCAGATACGCAGTATTTT
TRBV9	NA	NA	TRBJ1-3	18	CASSPSARGRASGNTIYF	TGTGCCAGCAGCCCTAGCGCCCGGGGTCGGGCGTCTGGAAACACCATATATTTT
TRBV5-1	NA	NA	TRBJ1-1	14	CASSLKRTGTEAFF	TGCGCCAGCAGCCTTAAACGGACCGGAACTGAAGCTTTCTTT
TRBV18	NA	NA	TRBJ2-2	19	CASSPRRSRDQTYTGELFF	TGTGCCAGCTCACCGCGCCGCTCCCGGGACCAGACTTACACCGGGGAGCTGTTTTTT
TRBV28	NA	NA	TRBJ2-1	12	CASSLFGREQFF	TGTGCCAGCAGTTTATTTGGGAGGGAGCAGTTCTTC
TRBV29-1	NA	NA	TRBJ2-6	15	CSVADVISGANVLTF	TGCAGCGTTGCGGACGTTATCTCTGGGGCCAACGTCCTGACTTTC
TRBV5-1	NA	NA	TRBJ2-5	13	CASSYEGQETQYF	TGCGCCAGCAGCTACGAGGGGCAAGAGACCCAGTACTTC
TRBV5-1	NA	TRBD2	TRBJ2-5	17	CASSPGDSGRKGETQYF	TGCGCCAGCAGCCCCGGGGATAGCGGGAGGAAGGGAGAGACCCAGTACTTC
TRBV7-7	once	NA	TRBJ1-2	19	CASSVRENDRTTSNYGYTF	TGTGCTAGCAGCGTCCGAGAGAATGACAGGACTACCTCTAACTATGGCTACACCTTC
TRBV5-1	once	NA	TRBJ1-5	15	CASSQQAGLGQPQHF	TGCGCCAGCAGCCAGCAGGCAGGGCTTGGGCAGCCCCAGCATTTT